These 14 T cell receptor beta chains were all obtained from the same sample, sequenced in a study of blood T cell repertoires in COVID-19. Generated by immunoSEQ multiplex PCR, the TCRdb table keeps only in-frame clones and is missing some. The table records 200,000 to 250,000 clones, approximately 84% of them present only once. What was sequenced was peripheral blood. The receptor set was obtained from a woman between 50 and 59 years old with active or convalescent COVID-19.

The chain has TRBV11-2 and TRBJ2-7; TRBD2 matches 11 bases. Germline trimming cut 5 bases from V and 0 bases from J; bases unmatched to any gene: 3. This CDR3 has 15 residues. Germline CDR1 is SGHAT and CDR2 is FQNNGV. CDR3 in DNA: TGTGCCAGCAGCGTGACTAGCGGGGCCTCCTACGAGCAGTACTTC. Translated, it gives CASSVTSGASYEQYF.

This clone appeared once. V gene TRBV6-5 combines with J gene TRBJ2-7, with 8 bases lining up with TRBD1. The germline V gene has CDR1 MNHEY and CDR2 SVGAGI. J was trimmed by 4 bases and V by 6 bases; bases with no gene match: 8. CDR3 length: 14 residues. The CDR3 DNA reads as TGTGCCAGCAGACCTGGACAGGGCATTTACGAGCAGTACGTC. Protein: CASRPGQGIYEQYV.

The chain employs TRBV7-9 and TRBJ2-7, with 11 bases lining up with TRBD2. CDR1 and CDR2 (germline): SEHNR, FQNEAQ (reference sequence). The V gene end was trimmed by 5 bases and the J gene end by 7 bases; junction bases not matched to a gene: 10. The CDR3 has 15 residues. CDR3 sequence (DNA): TGTGCCAGCAGCCTCGAGCTAGCGGGAGGAAGAGAGCAGTACTTC. It translates to CASSLELAGGREQYF.

This chain links TRBV7-2 with TRBJ1-6, with D perhaps TRBD1 (5 bases). Trimming cost V 5 bases and J 9 bases, with 20 bases left between them. Germline V gene sequence: CDR1 SGHTA, CDR2 FQGNSA. This CDR3 contains 16 residues. CDR3 residues: CASSPQGVRGGSPLHF. DNA of the CDR3: TGTGCCAGCAGCCCCCAAGGTGTCCGGGGGGGTTCACCCCTCCACTTT.

The V gene is TRBV11-2, the J gene TRBJ2-3; 8 nucleotides line up with TRBD2. Germline CDR1 reads SGHAT; CDR2 reads FQNNGV. This CDR3 is 16 amino acids long. The V and J ends lost 4 bases and 1 base, in that order; junction bases with no gene match: 7. CDR3 sequence: CASSWGPAGGTDTQYF. The CDR3 DNA sequence: TGTGCCAGCAGCTGGGGGCCAGCGGGGGGCACAGATACGCAGTATTTT.

This chain connects TRBV3-1 (or the pseudogene TRBV3-2) to TRBJ2-5; no firm D call. Germline V lookup: CDR1 LGHDT, CDR2 YNNKEL (reference sequence). V was cut by 1 base and J by 14 bases, with 14 bases left in between. The CDR3 is 12 amino acids. In DNA form, the CDR3 reads TGTGCCAGCAGCCAAGCTGGTTCAGTAAATTACTTC. Translated, it gives CASSQAGSVNYF.

This chain joins TRBV3-1 (or the pseudogene TRBV3-2) and TRBJ2-2, with 9 bases identical to TRBD2. The V gene's germline CDR1 is LGHDT and CDR2 YNNKEL (reference sequence). This CDR3 has 14 amino acids. J was trimmed by 5 bases and V by 6 bases; bases with no gene match: 4. CDR3 region: CASRGLAATGELFF. The CDR3 region has the DNA TGTGCCAGCAGGGGACTAGCAGCGACCGGGGAGCTGTTTTTT.

Only a few counts were recorded for this clone. The genes are TRBV10-3 and TRBJ2-1; 9 nucleotides match TRBD1. This CDR3 spans 16 amino acids. CDR1 ENHRY and CDR2 SYGVKD come from the germline V gene. V was pared by 4 bases and J by 7 bases, with 11 bases of the junction left unmatched. The CDR3 loop reads CAISGIPGQGFNEQFF. The CDR3 bases are TGTGCCATCAGTGGGATACCGGGACAGGGCTTTAATGAGCAGTTCTTC.

This sequence joins TRBV28 and TRBJ1-4; the match to TRBD1 covers 12 bases. Germline values: CDR1 MDHEN, CDR2 SYDVKM. J gave up 8 bases and V 6 bases, and 10 bases lay outside the gene matches. This CDR3 has 16 residues. The CDR3 coding sequence is TGTGCCAGCAGCCTAGGGGGACAGGGGGCAGGCGAAAAACTGTTTTTT. Its protein product is CASSLGGQGAGEKLFF. Supplemented by reference TRBV28 and TRBJ1-4, the full variable domain reads DVKVTQSSRYLVKRTGEKVFLECVQDMDHENMFWYRQDPGLGLRLIYFSYDVKMKEKGDIPEGYSVSREKKERFSLILESASTNQTSMYLCASSLGGQGAGEKLFFGSGTQLSVL.

To note about this clone: The same CDR3 is also encoded by other DNA sequences in this sample. This chain links TRBV5-1 with TRBJ2-2, with 12 bases matching TRBD2. Germline assignment: CDR1 SGHRS and CDR2 YFSETQ. The CDR3 covers 16 residues. J lost 1 base, V lost 2 bases, and 0 bases had no gene match. DNA of the CDR3: TGCGCCAGCAGCTTACTAGCGGGGGGGAACACCGGGGAGCTGTTTTTT. Translated, it gives CASSLLAGGNTGELFF.

The sample holds one count of this clone. The sample contains more than one DNA sequence encoding this CDR3. This rearrangement joins TRBV2 to TRBJ2-1; D may be TRBD2 (5 bases). This CDR3 comprises 15 residues. Germline-derived CDR1 and CDR2 are SNHLY and FYNNEI. Trimming left V 2 bases short and J 1 base short, with 9 bases between. The chain's CDR3 is CASSERSGSYNEQFF. In nucleotides, the CDR3 is TGTGCCAGCAGTGAAAGGTCGGGATCCTACAATGAGCAGTTCTTC.

The V gene is TRBV6-5, the J gene TRBJ1-4; D is perhaps TRBD1 (5 bases). CDR3 length: 16 amino acids. V was shortened by 0 bases and J by 7 bases, with 15 bases between the two germline ends. Germline CDR1 MNHEY, CDR2 SVGAGI. Written as DNA, the CDR3 is TGTGCCAGCAGTTACTCGACCGGAGGGGACGGTGAAAAACTGTTTTTT. It translates to CASSYSTGGDGEKLFF.

This chain joins TRBV7-2 and TRBJ1-5; D may be TRBD1 (5 bases). The CDR3 runs to 15 residues. Per germline, CDR1 SGHTA and CDR2 FQGNSA. Trimming stripped 1 base from V and 1 base from J, with 8 bases between. CDR3 region: CASSLVSGSNQPQHF. The CDR3 region has the DNA TGTGCCAGCAGCTTAGTGTCAGGGAGCAATCAGCCCCAGCATTTT.

The chain uses TRBV18 and TRBJ1-4; 7 bases are a match to TRBD1. The CDR3 is 13 amino acids. The germline V gene encodes CDR1 KGHSH and CDR2 LQKENI. With V trimmed by 6 bases and J by 6 bases, 4 bases remained unmatched. CDR3: CASSTGVDEKLFF. CDR3 DNA sequence: TGTGCCAGCTCCACAGGGGTGGATGAAAAACTGTTTTTT.